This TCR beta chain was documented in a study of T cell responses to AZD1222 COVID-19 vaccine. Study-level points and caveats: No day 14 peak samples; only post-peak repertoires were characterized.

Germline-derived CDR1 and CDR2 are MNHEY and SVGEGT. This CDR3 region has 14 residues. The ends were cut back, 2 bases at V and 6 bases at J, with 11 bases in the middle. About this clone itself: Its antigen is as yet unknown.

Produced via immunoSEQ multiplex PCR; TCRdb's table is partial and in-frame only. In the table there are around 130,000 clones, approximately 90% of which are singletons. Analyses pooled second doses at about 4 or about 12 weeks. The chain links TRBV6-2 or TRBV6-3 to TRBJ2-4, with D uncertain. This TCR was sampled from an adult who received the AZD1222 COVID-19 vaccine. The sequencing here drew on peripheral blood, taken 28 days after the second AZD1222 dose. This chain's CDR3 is CASSYPPPGNIQYF. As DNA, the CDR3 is TGTGCCAGCAGTTACCCGCCCCCCGGAAACATTCAGTACTTC.